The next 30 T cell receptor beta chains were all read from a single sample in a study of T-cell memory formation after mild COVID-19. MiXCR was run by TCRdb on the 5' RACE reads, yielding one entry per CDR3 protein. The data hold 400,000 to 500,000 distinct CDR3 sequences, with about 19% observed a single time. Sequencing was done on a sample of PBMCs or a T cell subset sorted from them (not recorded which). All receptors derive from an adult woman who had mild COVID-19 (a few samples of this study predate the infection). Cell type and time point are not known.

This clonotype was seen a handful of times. The CDR3 DNA follows: TGTGCCAGCAGTTTCTCCGGGACAGGGGAGAGCTATGGCTACACCTTC. The encoded protein is CASSFSGTGESYGYTF. The gene calls are TRBV12-3 or TRBV12-4 and TRBJ1-2, with 10 bases aligning to TRBD1. The CDR3 is 16 residues long. V gave up 3 bases and J gave up 4 bases; unmatched junction bases: 8.

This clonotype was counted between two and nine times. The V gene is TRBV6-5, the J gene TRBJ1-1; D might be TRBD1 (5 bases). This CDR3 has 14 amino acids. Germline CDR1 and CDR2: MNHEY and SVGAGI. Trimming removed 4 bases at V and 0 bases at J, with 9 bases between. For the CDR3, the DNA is TGTGCCAGCAGTTCAGGGAACTTGAACACTGAAGCTTTCTTT. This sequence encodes CASSSGNLNTEAFF.

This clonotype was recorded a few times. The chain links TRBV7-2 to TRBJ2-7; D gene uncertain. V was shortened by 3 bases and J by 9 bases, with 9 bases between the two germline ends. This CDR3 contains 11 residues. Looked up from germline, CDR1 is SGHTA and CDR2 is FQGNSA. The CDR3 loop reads CASSLNGGQYF. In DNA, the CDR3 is TGTGCCAGCAGCTTGAACGGTGGGCAGTACTTC.

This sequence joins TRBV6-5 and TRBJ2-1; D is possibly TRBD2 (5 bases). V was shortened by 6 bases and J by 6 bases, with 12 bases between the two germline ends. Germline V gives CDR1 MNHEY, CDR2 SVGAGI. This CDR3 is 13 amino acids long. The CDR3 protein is CASRYVGGNEQFF. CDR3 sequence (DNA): TGTGCCAGCAGATATGTTGGAGGCAATGAGCAGTTCTTC.

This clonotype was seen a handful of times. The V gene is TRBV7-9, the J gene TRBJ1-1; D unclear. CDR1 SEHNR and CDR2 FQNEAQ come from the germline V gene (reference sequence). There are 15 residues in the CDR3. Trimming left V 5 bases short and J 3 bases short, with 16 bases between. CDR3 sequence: CASSPDGMLDTEAFF. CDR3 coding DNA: TGTGCCAGCAGCCCCGATGGGATGTTGGACACTGAAGCTTTCTTT.

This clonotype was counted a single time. The CDR3 DNA follows: TGTGCCAGCAGAGCCGTCCTAGCGGGAGAAAGGGATACGCAGTATTTT. It codes for CASRAVLAGERDTQYF. The V gene is TRBV6-2 or TRBV6-3, the J gene TRBJ2-3; TRBD2 matches 10 bases. V shed 6 bases, J shed 6 bases, and the junction held 12 bases outside the gene matches. Per germline, CDR1 MNHEY and CDR2 SVGEGT. The CDR3 is made up of 16 amino acids.

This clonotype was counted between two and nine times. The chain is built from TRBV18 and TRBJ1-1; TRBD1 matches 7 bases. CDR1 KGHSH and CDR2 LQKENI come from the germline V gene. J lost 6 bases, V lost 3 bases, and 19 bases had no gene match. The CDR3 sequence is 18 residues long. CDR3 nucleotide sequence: TGTGCCAGCTCACCGATCCTCCCACAGGGGAGAAGTGGCGCTGAAGCTTTCTTT. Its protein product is CASSPILPQGRSGAEAFF. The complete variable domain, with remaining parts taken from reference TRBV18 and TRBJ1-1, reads NAGVMQNPRHLVRRRGQEARLRCSPMKGHSHVYWYRQLPEEGLKFMVYLQKENIIDESGMPKERFSAEFPKEGPSILRIQQVVRGDSAAYFCASSPILPQGRSGAEAFFGQGTRLTVV.

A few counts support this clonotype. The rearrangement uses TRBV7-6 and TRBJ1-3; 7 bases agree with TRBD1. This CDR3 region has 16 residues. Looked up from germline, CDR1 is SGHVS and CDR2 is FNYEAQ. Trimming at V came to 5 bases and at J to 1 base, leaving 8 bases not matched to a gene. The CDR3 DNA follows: TGTGCCAGCAGCCTAAGTATGGGACAGTCTGGAAACACCATATATTTT. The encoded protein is CASSLSMGQSGNTIYF.

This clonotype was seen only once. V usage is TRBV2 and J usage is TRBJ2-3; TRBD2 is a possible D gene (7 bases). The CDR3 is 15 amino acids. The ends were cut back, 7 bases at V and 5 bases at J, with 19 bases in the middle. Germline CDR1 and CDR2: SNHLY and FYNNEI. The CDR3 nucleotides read TGTGCCAGCACCTCCAAAGGGGGGGGGCGAGATACGCAGTATTTT. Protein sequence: CASTSKGGGRDTQYF.

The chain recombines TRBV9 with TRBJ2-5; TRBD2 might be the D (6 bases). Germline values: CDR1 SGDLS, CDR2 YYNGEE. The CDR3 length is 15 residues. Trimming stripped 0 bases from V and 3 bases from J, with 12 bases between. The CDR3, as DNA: TGTGCCAGCAGCGTAGCGGCGGGGCCGAAAGAGACCCAGTACTTC. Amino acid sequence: CASSVAAGPKETQYF.

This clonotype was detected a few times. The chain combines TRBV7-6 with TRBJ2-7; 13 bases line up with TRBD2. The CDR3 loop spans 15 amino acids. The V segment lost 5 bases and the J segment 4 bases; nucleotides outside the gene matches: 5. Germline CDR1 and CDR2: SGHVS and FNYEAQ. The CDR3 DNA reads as TGTGCCAGCAGCCCCCGGACTAGCGGGGGATACGAGCAGTACTTC. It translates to CASSPRTSGGYEQYF.

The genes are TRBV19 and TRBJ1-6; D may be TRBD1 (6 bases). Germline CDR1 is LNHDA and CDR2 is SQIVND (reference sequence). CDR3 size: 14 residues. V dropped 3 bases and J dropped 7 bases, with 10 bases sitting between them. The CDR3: CASSMDRANSPLHF. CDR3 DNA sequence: TGTGCCAGTAGTATGGACAGAGCGAATTCACCCCTCCACTTT.

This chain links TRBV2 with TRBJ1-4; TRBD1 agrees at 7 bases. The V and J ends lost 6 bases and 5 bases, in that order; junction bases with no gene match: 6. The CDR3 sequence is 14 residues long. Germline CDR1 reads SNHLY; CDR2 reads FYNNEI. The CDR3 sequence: CASREQGLNEKLFF. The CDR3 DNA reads TGTGCCAGCAGGGAACAGGGGTTAAATGAAAAACTGTTTTTT. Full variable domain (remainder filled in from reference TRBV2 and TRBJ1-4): EPEVTQTPSHQVTQMGQEVILRCVPISNHLYFYWYRQILGQKVEFLVSFYNNEISEKSEIFDDQFSVERPDGSNFTLKIRSTKLEDSAMYFCASREQGLNEKLFFGSGTQLSVL.

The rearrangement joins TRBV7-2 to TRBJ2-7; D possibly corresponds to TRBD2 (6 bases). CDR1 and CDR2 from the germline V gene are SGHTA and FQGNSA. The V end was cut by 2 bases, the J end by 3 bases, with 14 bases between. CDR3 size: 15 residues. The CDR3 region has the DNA TGTGCCAGCAGCTTACGAGGCGGGGAACTCTACGAGCAGTACTTC. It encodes CASSLRGGELYEQYF.

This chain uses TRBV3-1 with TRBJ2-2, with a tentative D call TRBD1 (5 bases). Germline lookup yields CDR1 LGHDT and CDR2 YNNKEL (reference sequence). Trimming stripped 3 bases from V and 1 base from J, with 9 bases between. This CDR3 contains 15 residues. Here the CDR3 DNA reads TGTGCCAGCAGCCATTTTGGACAGAACACCGGGGAGCTGTTTTTT. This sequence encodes CASSHFGQNTGELFF.

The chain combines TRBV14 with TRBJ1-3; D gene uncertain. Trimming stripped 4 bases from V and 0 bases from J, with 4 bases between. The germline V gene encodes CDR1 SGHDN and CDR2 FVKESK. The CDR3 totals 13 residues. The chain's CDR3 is CASSLPSGNTIYF. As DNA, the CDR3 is TGTGCCAGCAGCCTCCCCTCTGGAAACACCATATATTTT.

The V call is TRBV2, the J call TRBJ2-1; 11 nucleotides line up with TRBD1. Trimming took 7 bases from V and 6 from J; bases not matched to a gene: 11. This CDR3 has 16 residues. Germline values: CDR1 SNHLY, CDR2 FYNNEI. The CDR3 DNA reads TGTGCCAGCAAAGAGGACTGGGGGACAGGGGGCAATGAGCAGTTCTTC. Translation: CASKEDWGTGGNEQFF. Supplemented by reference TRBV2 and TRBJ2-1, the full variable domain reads EPEVTQTPSHQVTQMGQEVILRCVPISNHLYFYWYRQILGQKVEFLVSFYNNEISEKSEIFDDQFSVERPDGSNFTLKIRSTKLEDSAMYFCASKEDWGTGGNEQFFGPGTRLTVL.

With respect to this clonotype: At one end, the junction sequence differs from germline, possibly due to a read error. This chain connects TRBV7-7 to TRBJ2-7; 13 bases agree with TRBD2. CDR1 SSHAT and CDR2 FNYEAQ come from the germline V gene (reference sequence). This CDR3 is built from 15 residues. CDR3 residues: CASSPLAGGSYEQYF. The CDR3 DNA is TGTGCTAGCAGCCCACTAGCGGGAGGGTCCTACGAGCAGTACTTC.

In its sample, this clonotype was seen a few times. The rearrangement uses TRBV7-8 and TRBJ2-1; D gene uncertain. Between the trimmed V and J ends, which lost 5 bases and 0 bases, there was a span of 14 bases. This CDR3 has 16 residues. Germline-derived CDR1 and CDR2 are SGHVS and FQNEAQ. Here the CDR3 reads CASSPLLGSSYNEQFF. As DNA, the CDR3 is TGTGCCAGCAGCCCTCTACTGGGTAGCTCCTACAATGAGCAGTTCTTC.

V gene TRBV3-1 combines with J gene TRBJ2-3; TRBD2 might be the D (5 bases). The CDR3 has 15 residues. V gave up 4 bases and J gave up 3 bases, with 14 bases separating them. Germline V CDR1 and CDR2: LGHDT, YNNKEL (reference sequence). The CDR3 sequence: CASSLGSSKTDTQYF. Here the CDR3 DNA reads TGTGCCAGCAGCCTCGGATCTAGCAAGACAGATACGCAGTATTTT.

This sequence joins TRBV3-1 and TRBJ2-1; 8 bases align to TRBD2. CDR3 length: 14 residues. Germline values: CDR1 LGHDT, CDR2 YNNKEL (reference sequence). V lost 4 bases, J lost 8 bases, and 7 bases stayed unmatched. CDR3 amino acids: CASSPRTSPHEQFF. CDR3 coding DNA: TGTGCCAGCAGCCCTCGGACTAGCCCCCATGAGCAGTTCTTC.

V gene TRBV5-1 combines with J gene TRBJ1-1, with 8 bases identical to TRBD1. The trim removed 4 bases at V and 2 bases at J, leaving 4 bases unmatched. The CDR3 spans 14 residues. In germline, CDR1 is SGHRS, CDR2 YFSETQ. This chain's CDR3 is CASSRTGQNTEAFF. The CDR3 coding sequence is TGCGCCAGCAGCAGGACAGGGCAAAACACTGAAGCTTTCTTT.

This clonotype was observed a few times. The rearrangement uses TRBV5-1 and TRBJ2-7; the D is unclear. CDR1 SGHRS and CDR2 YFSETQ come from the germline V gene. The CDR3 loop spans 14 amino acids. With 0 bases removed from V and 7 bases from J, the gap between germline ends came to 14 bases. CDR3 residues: CASSLEYVLREQYF. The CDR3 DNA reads TGCGCCAGCAGCTTGGAGTATGTGCTGCGGGAGCAGTACTTC. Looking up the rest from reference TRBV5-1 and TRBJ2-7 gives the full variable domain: KAGVTQTPRYLIKTRGQQVTLSCSPISGHRSVSWYQQTPGQGLQFLFEYFSETQRNKGNFPGRFSGRQFSNSRSEMNVSTLELGDSALYLCASSLEYVLREQYFGPGTRLTVT.

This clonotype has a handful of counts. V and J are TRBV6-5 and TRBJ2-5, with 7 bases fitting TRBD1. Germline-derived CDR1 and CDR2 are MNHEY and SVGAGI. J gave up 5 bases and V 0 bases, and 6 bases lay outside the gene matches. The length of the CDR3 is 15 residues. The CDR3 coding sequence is TGTGCCAGCAGTTACTCTCAGGGGGTCTTTGAGACCCAGTACTTC. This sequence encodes CASSYSQGVFETQYF.

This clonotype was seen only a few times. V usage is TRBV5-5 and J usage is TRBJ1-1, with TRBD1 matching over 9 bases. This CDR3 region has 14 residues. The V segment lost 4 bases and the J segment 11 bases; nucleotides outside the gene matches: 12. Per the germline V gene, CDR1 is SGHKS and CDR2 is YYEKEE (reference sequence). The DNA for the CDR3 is TGTGCCAGCAGCACGACTTACAGGGGGCAAGGCGCTTTCTTT. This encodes CASSTTYRGQGAFF.

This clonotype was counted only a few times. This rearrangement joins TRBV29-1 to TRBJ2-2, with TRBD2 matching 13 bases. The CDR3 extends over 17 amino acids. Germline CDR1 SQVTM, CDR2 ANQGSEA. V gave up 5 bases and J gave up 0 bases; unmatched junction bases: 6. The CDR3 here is CSVSKLAGGSNTGELFF. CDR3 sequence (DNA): TGCAGCGTTTCGAAACTAGCGGGAGGGTCGAACACCGGGGAGCTGTTTTTT.

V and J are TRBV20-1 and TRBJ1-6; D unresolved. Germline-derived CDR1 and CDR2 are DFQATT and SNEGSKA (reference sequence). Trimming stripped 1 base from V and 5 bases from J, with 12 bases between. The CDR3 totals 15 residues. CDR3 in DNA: TGCAGTGCTAGAGCCGCTCGAGTAGATAATTCACCCCTCCACTTT. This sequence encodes CSARAARVDNSPLHF.

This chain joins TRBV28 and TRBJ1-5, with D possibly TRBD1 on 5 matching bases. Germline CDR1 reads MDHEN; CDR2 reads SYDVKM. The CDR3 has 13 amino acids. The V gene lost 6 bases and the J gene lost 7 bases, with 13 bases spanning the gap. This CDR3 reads CASSWSPGQPQHF. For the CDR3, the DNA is TGTGCCAGCAGCTGGTCCCCAGGGCAGCCCCAGCATTTT.

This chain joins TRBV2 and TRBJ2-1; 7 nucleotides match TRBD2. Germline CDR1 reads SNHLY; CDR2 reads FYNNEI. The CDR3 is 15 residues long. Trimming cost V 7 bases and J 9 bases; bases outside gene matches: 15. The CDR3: CASTPEKTSRSEQFF. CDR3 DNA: TGTGCCAGCACCCCAGAGAAGACTAGCCGCAGTGAGCAGTTCTTC.

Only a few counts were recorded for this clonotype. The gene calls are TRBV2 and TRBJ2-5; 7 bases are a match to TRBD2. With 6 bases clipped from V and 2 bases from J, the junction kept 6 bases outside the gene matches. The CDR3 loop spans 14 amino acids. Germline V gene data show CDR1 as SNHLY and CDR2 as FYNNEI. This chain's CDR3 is CASRAGVGQETQYF. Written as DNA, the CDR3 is TGTGCCAGCAGGGCGGGAGTGGGGCAAGAGACCCAGTACTTC. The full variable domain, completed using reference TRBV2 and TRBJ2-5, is EPEVTQTPSHQVTQMGQEVILRCVPISNHLYFYWYRQILGQKVEFLVSFYNNEISEKSEIFDDQFSVERPDGSNFTLKIRSTKLEDSAMYFCASRAGVGQETQYFGPGTRLLVL.